This T cell receptor (beta chain) came from a study of T cells in Graves' hyperthyroidism and ophthalmopathy. Study results and caveats: Ophthalmopathy was distinguished from stable hyperthyroidism by 13 V-J signatures. In validation, the model predicted ophthalmopathy. These predictions came a median about 6.5 months before onset.

This CDR3 has 10 amino acids. Trimming left V 6 bases short and J 4 bases short, with 3 bases between. CDR1 MDHEN and CDR2 SYDVKM come from the germline V gene. Stable disease denoted Graves' hyperthyroidism without ophthalmopathy progression within 18 months. Fresh peripheral blood, roughly 10 ml, was the source of the PBMCs. RNA transcripts served as the template for amplifying TCR beta CDR3 regions. First-round RT-PCR with HTBI primers amplified the TCR CDR3 region. TCRdb passed the multiplex PCR reads through MiXCR, listing each CDR3 protein once. This sample has some 700,000 distinct CDR3 sequences, with approximately 15% found just once. This clonotype was detected only a few times. Its antigen is unidentified.

This receptor was taken from a man aged 45 to 65 with Graves' hyperthyroidism. The chain couples TRBV28 to TRBJ2-5; D unresolved. The material sequenced was blood. For the CDR3, the DNA is TGTGCCAGCAGGTTAGAGACCCAGTACTTC. This codes for CASRLETQYF.